These 19 T cell receptor beta chains came from one sample sequenced in a study of blood T cell repertoires in COVID-19. TCRdb keeps only in-frame clones here, not all; method: immunoSEQ multiplex PCR. The profile covers over 85,000 clones, with over 75% appearing a single time and under 20% taken by the ten largest. Input material: peripheral blood. Receptors originate from a woman older than 75 with active or convalescent COVID-19.

This clone was seen just once. The gene calls are TRBV30 and TRBJ1-4; 7 positions agree with TRBD1. Germline CDR1 reads GTSNPN; CDR2 reads SVGIG (reference sequence). The V segment lost 2 bases and the J segment 2 bases; nucleotides outside the gene matches: 8. CDR3 length: 16 residues. DNA of the CDR3: TGTGCCTGGAGTATTGCAGGGGGACAGACTAATGAAAAACTGTTTTTT. Translated: CAWSIAGGQTNEKLFF. Drawing the rest from reference TRBV30 and TRBJ1-4, the complete variable domain is SQTIHQWPATLVQPVGSPLSLECTVEGTSNPNLYWYRQAAGRGLQLLFYSVGIGQISSEVPQNLSASRPQDRQFILSSKKLLLSDSGFYLCAWSIAGGQTNEKLFFGSGTQLSVL.

The CDR3 sequence: CATSEGGRGLYNEQFF. The CDR3 DNA sequence: TGTGCCACCAGTGAAGGCGGGAGAGGGCTGTACAATGAGCAGTTCTTC. The chain combines TRBV24-1 with TRBJ2-1; 7 bases agree with TRBD2. The trim removed 4 bases at V and 4 bases at J, leaving 9 bases unmatched. There are 16 residues in the CDR3. Germline lookup yields CDR1 KGHDR and CDR2 SFDVKD.

The chain couples TRBV18 to TRBJ2-7; perhaps TRBD1 as D (6 bases). The V gene lost 3 bases and the J gene lost 4 bases, with 13 bases spanning the gap. This CDR3 is 14 amino acids long. CDR1 and CDR2 from the germline V gene are KGHSH and LQKENI. The CDR3 DNA follows: TGTGCCAGCTCACCTTCCCTTGGACAGTACGAGCAGTACTTC. Its protein is CASSPSLGQYEQYF. The whole variable domain, remainder taken from reference TRBV18 and TRBJ2-7, is NAGVMQNPRHLVRRRGQEARLRCSPMKGHSHVYWYRQLPEEGLKFMVYLQKENIIDESGMPKERFSAEFPKEGPSILRIQQVVRGDSAAYFCASSPSLGQYEQYFGPGTRLTVT.

J is TRBJ1-4 and V is TRBV15; D might be TRBD1 (6 bases). V shed 0 bases and J shed 8 bases, with 16 bases lying between them. Germline V gene lookup returns CDR1 LNHNV and CDR2 YYDKDF (reference sequence). The CDR3 is 16 residues long. For the CDR3, the DNA is TGTGCCACCAGCAGAGAGCCCGGAGCAAGGGGGGAAAAACTGTTTTTT. Its protein is CATSREPGARGEKLFF. Full variable domain (outside the CDR3, taken from reference TRBV15 and TRBJ1-4): DAMVIQNPRYQVTQFGKPVTLSCSQTLNHNVMYWYQQKSSQAPKLLFHYYDKDFNNEADTPDNFQSRRPNTSFCFLDIRSPGLGDTAMYLCATSREPGARGEKLFFGSGTQLSVL.

In its sample, this clone ranks as medium-sized. The V call is TRBV4-3, the J call TRBJ2-2, with a tentative D call TRBD2 (6 bases). Trimming shortened V by 1 base and J by 3 bases, and 15 bases separated the two germline ends. The germline CDR1 and CDR2 sequences are LGHNA and YSLEER. This CDR3 comprises 17 residues. The chain's CDR3 is CASSQVPTGDHTGELFF. CDR3 sequence (DNA): TGCGCCAGCAGCCAAGTCCCTACGGGAGATCACACCGGGGAGCTGTTTTTT.

The chain is built from TRBV5-1 and TRBJ2-1; 14 bases line up with TRBD2. The trim removed 4 bases at V and 2 bases at J, leaving 5 bases unmatched. CDR1 and CDR2 (germline): SGHRS, YFSETQ. CDR3 length equals 17 residues. The CDR3 DNA reads TGCGCCAGCAGCCCGCGACTAGCGGGAGGGCCCTACAATGAGCAGTTCTTC. Protein sequence: CASSPRLAGGPYNEQFF.

The chain links TRBV5-6 to TRBJ2-1; D is perhaps TRBD1 (5 bases). The CDR3 has 14 amino acids. V was cut by 0 bases and J by 11 bases, with 15 bases left in between. Germline V CDR1 and CDR2: SGHDT, YYEEEE. This CDR3 is CASSLVRQGDQQFF. CDR3 bases: TGTGCCAGCAGCTTGGTCCGGCAGGGCGACCAGCAGTTCTTC.

This sequence joins TRBV4-1 and TRBJ2-3; TRBD2 agrees at 7 bases. From germline, CDR1 is MGHRA and CDR2 YSYEKL. There are 17 residues in the CDR3. The ends lost 0 bases at V and 3 bases at J; junction bases unmatched: 9. The CDR3 loop reads CASSQEWIAGVTDTQYF. The CDR3 DNA sequence: TGCGCCAGCAGCCAAGAATGGATCGCGGGAGTAACAGATACGCAGTATTTT.

The chain combines TRBV15 with TRBJ2-1; no reliable D call. CDR1 LNHNV and CDR2 YYDKDF come from the germline V gene (reference sequence). V was trimmed by 6 bases and J by 0 bases, leaving 9 bases between them. The length of the CDR3 is 14 residues. CDR3 sequence: CATRPTSSYNEQFF. The CDR3 DNA follows: TGTGCCACCAGACCAACGAGCTCCTACAATGAGCAGTTCTTC.

This clone showed up just a few times. This chain connects TRBV2 to TRBJ1-6, with TRBD1 identical over 9 bases. CDR3 length: 15 residues. V dropped 6 bases and J dropped 6; count of bases not matched to a gene: 6. Germline V gene sequence: CDR1 SNHLY, CDR2 FYNNEI. The CDR3 DNA follows: TGTGCCAGCAGCCAACAGGGGGCGCTTAATTCACCCCTCCACTTT. The encoded protein is CASSQQGALNSPLHF.

The rearrangement uses TRBV21-1 and TRBJ2-1; TRBD2, the table's D call, was not compared with the DNA. TRBV21-1 is a documented pseudogene. The CDR3 totals 22 residues. The CDR3 DNA reads as TGTGCCAGCAGCAAAGAGGAGGAACTAGCGGGAGTCGATCCAGGCCGCCACAATGAGCAGTTCTTC. Translated, it gives CASSKEEELAGVDPGRHNEQFF.

The CDR3 DNA follows: TGTGCCAGCAGCAAAGATCCTACAGGGGGGGATACGCAGTATTTT. This sequence encodes CASSKDPTGGDTQYF. The V gene is TRBV21-1, the J gene TRBJ2-3; TRBD1, the table's D call, was not compared with the DNA. TRBV21-1 represents a pseudogene. There are 15 residues in the CDR3.

V gene TRBV19 combines with J gene TRBJ1-2; no reliable D call. Deletions cut 3 bases from V and 1 base from J, with 12 bases between. The CDR3 spans 15 residues. Germline V lookup: CDR1 LNHDA, CDR2 SQIVND (reference sequence). CDR3 in amino acids: CASSIAQTLNYGYTF. CDR3 DNA: TGTGCCAGTAGTATTGCTCAGACTCTTAACTATGGCTACACCTTC.

This chain links TRBV28 with TRBJ2-7, with D possibly TRBD1 on 6 matching bases. V was clipped by 1 base and J by 2 bases, with 9 bases between them. The V gene's germline CDR1 is MDHEN and CDR2 SYDVKM. The CDR3 covers 14 residues. The CDR3 bases are TGTGCCAGCAGTTTATCCAGGGGCCCCTACGAGCAGTACTTC. It codes for CASSLSRGPYEQYF.

This clone came up a few times. The J gene is TRBJ1-2, the V gene TRBV11-1; 9 bases agree with TRBD1. Unmatched junction bases numbered 7, after V lost 3 bases and J lost 8 bases. The CDR3 runs to 14 residues. Germline V lookup: CDR1 SGHAT, CDR2 FQDESV (reference sequence). CDR3 nucleotides: TGTGCCAGCAGCTTTAGGGACAGGGAAGACGGCTACACCTTC. It is translated as CASSFRDREDGYTF.

The V and J genes are TRBV18 and TRBJ1-1; TRBD1 aligns across 8 bases. V trimming: 2 bases; J trimming: 5 bases; junction bases outside the gene matches: 4. The CDR3 length is 14 residues. Germline assignment: CDR1 KGHSH and CDR2 LQKENI. The CDR3 here is CASSPAGGRTEAFF. CDR3 bases: TGTGCCAGCTCACCAGCAGGGGGCAGGACTGAAGCTTTCTTT.

V is TRBV19 and J is TRBJ2-1, with D perhaps TRBD2 (6 bases). V lost 4 bases and J lost 1, with 14 bases in between. The CDR3 length is 16 residues. Germline CDR1 reads LNHDA; CDR2 reads SQIVND (reference sequence). CDR3 amino acids: CASSKGPGRSYNEQFF. The CDR3 nucleotides read TGTGCCAGTAGTAAGGGCCCAGGGAGGTCCTACAATGAGCAGTTCTTC.

V is TRBV27 and J is TRBJ1-6, with D unclear. The CDR3 has 13 residues. Trimming left V 4 bases short and J 7 bases short, with 8 bases between. CDR1 and CDR2 from the germline V gene are MNHEY and SMNVEV (reference sequence). The CDR3 region has the DNA TGTGCCAGCAGTTGGACGGGAAATTCACCCCTCCACTTT. This encodes CASSWTGNSPLHF.

V gene TRBV4-3 combines with J gene TRBJ1-2, with 9 bases fitting TRBD1. The CDR3 runs to 15 residues. V lost 4 bases and J lost 3; bases outside the gene matches: 6. Germline loops: CDR1 LGHNA, CDR2 YSLEER. The CDR3 is CASSRGQGMDYGYTF. In nucleotides, the CDR3 is TGCGCCAGCAGCCGGGGACAGGGAATGGACTATGGCTACACCTTC.